What follows is one TCR beta chain and its context. Its antigen is not known. A sample-barcoded 5' primer and a J-beta primer mix were used in a second PCR of roughly 7 to 11 cycles. A 12-random-nucleotide template-switch adaptor tagged each cDNA molecule. Individual samples furnished no less than 2.5 million CDR3-containing paired-end reads apiece. MiXCR was run by TCRdb on the 5' RACE reads, yielding one entry per CDR3 protein. Here the sample spans 700,000 to 900,000 distinct CDR3 sequences, roughly 53% being singletons. This sample was included in a study of blood T cells in healthy people across ages. V was cut by 2 bases and J by 5 bases, with 4 bases left in between. CDR3 length: 11 amino acids. Study observations and caveats: The authors considered diversity estimates from one million T cells to be underestimates. Higher diversity, along with more naive CD4+ cells, distinguished long-lived donors from aged donors.

The chain combines TRBV12-3 or TRBV12-4 with TRBJ2-7; D is ambiguous. Sample: blood. The receptor was isolated from a man at least 80 years old in good health. CDR3 bases: TGTGCCAGCAGTTTACAACACGAGCAGTACTTC. Amino acids: CASSLQHEQYF.